This T cell receptor (beta chain) was retrieved from a study of shared clonotypes between healthy human individuals. Study-wide background: Donor ages ranged 18 to 49 years: two women, a few men.

V was clipped by 1 base and J by 0 bases; unmatched bases: 4. The CDR3 length is 16 residues. Germline values: CDR1 MGHRA, CDR2 YSYEKL. Here immunoSEQ multiplex PCR was the method, and the copy in TCRdb shows in-frame clones only, minus some. The sample consists of some 2 million clones, about 95% of them appearing once. CD45RO-negative, CCR7-positively selected cells formed the naive CD8 fraction, excluding terminally differentiated effector memory CD45RA+ cells. Sequences were obtained from naive CD8+ T cells sorted from blood. This TCR derives from a man younger than 35 in good health. The chain joins TRBV4-1 to TRBJ1-2, with TRBD1 matching over 8 bases. CDR3 sequence: CASSQGTGGTNYGYTF. The CDR3 nucleotides read TGCGCCAGCAGCCAAGGAACAGGGGGGACTAACTATGGCTACACCTTC.